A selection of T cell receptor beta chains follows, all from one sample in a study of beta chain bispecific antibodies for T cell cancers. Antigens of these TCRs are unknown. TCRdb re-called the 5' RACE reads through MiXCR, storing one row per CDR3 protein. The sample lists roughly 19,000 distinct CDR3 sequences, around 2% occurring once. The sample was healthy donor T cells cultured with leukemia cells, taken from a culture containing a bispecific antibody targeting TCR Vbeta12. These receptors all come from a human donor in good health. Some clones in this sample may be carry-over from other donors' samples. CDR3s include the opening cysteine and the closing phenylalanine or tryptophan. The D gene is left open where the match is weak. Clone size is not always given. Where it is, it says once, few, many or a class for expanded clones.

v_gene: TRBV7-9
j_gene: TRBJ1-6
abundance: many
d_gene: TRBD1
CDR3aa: CASSSPGTANSPLHF
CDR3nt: TGTGCCAGCAGCTCCCCCGGGACAGCCAATTCACCCCTCCACTTT

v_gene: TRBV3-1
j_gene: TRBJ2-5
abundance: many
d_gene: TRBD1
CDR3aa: CASSPQDRGSQETQYF
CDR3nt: TGTGCCAGCAGCCCGCAGGACAGGGGCTCTCAAGAGACCCAGTACTTC

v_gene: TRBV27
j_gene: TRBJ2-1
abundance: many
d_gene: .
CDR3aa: CASSNQPTGVEQFF
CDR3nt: TGTGCCAGCAGTAACCAGCCGACCGGGGTTGAGCAGTTCTTC

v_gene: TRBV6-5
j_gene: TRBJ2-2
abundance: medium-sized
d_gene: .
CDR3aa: CATLDRDTGELFF
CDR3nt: TGTGCCACCCTGGACAGAGACACCGGGGAGCTGTTTTTT

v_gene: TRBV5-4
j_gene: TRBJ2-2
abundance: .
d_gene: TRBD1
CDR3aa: CASSLLGQGDGELFF
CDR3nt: TGTGCCAGCAGCTTGCTGGGACAGGGGGACGGGGAGCTGTTTTTT

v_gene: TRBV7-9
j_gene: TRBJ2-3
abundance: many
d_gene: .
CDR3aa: CASSLAQEVFRGTQYF
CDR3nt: TGTGCCAGCAGCTTAGCACAGGAGGTTTTCAGGGGTACGCAGTATTTT

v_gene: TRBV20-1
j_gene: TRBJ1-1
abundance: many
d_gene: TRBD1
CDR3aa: CSARTGDPEAFF
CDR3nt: TGCAGTGCTAGAACAGGGGACCCTGAAGCTTTCTTT

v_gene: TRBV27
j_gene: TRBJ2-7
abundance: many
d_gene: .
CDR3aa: CASTPTLPQGTYEQYF
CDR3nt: TGTGCCAGCACGCCCACGTTGCCCCAGGGAACCTACGAGCAGTACTTC

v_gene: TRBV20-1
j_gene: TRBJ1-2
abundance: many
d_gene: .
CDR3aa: CSAPRGDLYGYTF
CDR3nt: TGCAGTGCCCCCAGGGGAGACCTCTATGGCTACACCTTC

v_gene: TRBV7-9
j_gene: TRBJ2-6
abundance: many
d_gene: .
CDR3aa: CAVPGSGANVLTF
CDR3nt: TGTGCCGTCCCGGGGTCTGGGGCCAACGTCCTGACTTTC

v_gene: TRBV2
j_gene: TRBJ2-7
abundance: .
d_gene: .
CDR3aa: CASSEYGTEPYEQYF
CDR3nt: TGTGCCAGCAGTGAATATGGGACTGAACCCTACGAGCAGTACTTC

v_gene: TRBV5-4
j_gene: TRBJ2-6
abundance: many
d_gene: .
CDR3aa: CASSDSNSGANVLTF
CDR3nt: TGTGCCAGCTCAGACAGCAACTCTGGGGCCAACGTCCTGACTTTC

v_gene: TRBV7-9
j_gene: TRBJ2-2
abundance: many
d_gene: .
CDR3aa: CASNEWWQGGTGELFF
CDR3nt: TGTGCCAGTAACGAGTGGTGGCAGGGAGGCACCGGGGAGCTGTTTTTT

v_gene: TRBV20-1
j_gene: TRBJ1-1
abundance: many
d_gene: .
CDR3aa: CSAFSSDSIRNTEAFF
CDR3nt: TGCAGTGCTTTTTCCAGCGACTCAATAAGGAACACTGAAGCTTTCTTT

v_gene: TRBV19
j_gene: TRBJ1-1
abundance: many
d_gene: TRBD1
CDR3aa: CASLTGGGEAFF
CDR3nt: TGTGCCAGCCTTACAGGGGGAGGTGAAGCTTTCTTT

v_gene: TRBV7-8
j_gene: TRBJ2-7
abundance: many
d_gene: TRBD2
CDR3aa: CASSLAGTRVRYEQYF
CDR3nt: TGTGCCAGCAGCTTAGCGGGGACTAGGGTTCGTTACGAGCAGTACTTC

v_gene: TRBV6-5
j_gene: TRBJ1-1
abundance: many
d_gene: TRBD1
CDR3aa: CASSSQLPQGGTEAFF
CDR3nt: TGTGCCAGCAGTTCTCAACTTCCCCAGGGGGGCACTGAAGCTTTCTTT

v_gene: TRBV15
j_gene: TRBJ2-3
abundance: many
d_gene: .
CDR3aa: CATRADTDTQYF
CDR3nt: TGTGCCACCAGGGCGGACACAGATACGCAGTATTTT

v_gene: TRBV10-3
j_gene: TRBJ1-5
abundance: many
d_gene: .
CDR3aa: CATGESNQPQHF
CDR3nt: TGTGCCACGGGTGAGAGCAATCAGCCCCAGCATTTT

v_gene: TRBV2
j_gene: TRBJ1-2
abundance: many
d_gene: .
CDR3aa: CASSEGGEPPGGYTF
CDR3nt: TGTGCCAGCAGTGAAGGGGGGGAACCGCCGGGGGGCTACACCTTC

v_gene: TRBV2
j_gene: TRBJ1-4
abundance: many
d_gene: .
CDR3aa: CASSEARGANEKLFF
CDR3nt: TGTGCCAGCAGTGAAGCGCGAGGGGCTAATGAAAAACTGTTTTTT

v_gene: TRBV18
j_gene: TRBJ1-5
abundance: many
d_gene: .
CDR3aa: CASSQDRLNQPQHF
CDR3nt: TGTGCCAGCTCTCAGGACCGTCTCAATCAGCCCCAGCATTTT

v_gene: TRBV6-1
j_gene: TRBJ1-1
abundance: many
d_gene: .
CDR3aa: CASSRQAEAFF
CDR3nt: TGTGCCAGCAGCAGACAGGCCGAAGCTTTCTTT

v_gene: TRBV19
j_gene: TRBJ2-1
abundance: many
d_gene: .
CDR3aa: CASSIDPGPTYNEQFF
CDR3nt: TGTGCCAGTAGTATAGATCCGGGACCTACCTACAATGAGCAGTTCTTC

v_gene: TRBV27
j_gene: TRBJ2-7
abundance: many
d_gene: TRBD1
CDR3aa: CASSPRTGDLNEQYF
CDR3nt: TGTGCCAGCAGTCCCCGGACAGGGGACCTCAACGAGCAGTACTTC

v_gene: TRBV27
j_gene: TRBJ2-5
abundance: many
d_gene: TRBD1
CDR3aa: CASTPMGQGAGETQYF
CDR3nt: TGTGCCAGCACCCCCATGGGACAGGGGGCGGGAGAGACCCAGTACTTC

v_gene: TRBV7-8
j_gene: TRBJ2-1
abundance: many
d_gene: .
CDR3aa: CASSLGVLGVLTPDEQFF
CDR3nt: TGTGCCAGCAGCTTAGGTGTGTTAGGGGTCTTAACTCCGGATGAGCAGTTCTTC

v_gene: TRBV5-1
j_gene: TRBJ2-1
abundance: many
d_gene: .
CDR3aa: CASGIGGFDNEQFF
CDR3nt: TGCGCCAGCGGAATCGGAGGGTTCGACAATGAGCAGTTCTTC

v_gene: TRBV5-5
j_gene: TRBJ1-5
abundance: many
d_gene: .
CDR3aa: CASSLGSRRGNQPQHF
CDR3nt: TGTGCCAGCAGCTTGGGATCCCGGCGAGGCAATCAGCCCCAGCATTTT

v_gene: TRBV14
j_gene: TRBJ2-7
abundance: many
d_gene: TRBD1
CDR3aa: CASSQDPYLGTGSSYEQYF
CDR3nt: TGTGCCAGCAGCCAAGATCCATATTTAGGGACAGGGAGCTCCTACGAGCAGTACTTC

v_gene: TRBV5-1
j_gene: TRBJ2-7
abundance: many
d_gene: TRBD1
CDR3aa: CASSFGQGQNEQYF
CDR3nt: TGCGCCAGCAGCTTCGGACAGGGTCAGAACGAGCAGTACTTC

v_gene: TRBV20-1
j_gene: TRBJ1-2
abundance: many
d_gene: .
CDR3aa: CSAYRDGSGYTF
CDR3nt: TGCAGTGCTTACAGGGACGGTAGTGGCTACACCTTC

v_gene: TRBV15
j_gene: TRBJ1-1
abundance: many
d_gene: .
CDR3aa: CATSAPTGNTEAFF
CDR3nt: TGTGCCACCAGCGCCCCGACAGGGAACACTGAAGCTTTCTTT

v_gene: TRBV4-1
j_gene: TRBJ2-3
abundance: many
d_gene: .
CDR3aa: CASSFEPPSTDTQYF
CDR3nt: TGCGCCAGCAGCTTCGAACCCCCTAGCACAGATACGCAGTATTTT

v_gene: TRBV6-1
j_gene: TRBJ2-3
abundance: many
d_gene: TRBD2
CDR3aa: CASSEYVPGLAGVADTQYF
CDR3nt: TGTGCCAGCAGTGAATACGTCCCGGGACTAGCGGGGGTTGCAGATACGCAGTATTTT

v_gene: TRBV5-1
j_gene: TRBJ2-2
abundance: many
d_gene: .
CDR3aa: CASSLNTGNSGELFF
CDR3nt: TGCGCCAGCAGCTTGAATACAGGGAATTCCGGGGAGCTGTTTTTT

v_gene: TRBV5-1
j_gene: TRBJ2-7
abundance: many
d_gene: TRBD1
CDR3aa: CASSLGVGQAQDEQYF
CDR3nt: TGCGCCAGCAGCTTGGGAGTGGGACAGGCACAGGACGAGCAGTACTTC

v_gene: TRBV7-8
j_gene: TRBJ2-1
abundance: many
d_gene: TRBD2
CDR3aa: CASSFVAGGSSYNEQFF
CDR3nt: TGTGCCAGCAGTTTCGTAGCGGGGGGTAGCTCCTACAATGAGCAGTTCTTC

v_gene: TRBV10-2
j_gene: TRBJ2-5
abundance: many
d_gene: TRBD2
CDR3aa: CASSDRLAGGEETQYF
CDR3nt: TGCGCCAGCAGTGACCGTCTAGCGGGGGGAGAAGAGACCCAGTACTTC

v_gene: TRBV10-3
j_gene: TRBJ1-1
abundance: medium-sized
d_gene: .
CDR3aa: CAIQDSLNTEAFF
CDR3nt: TGTGCCATCCAGGACAGTTTGAACACTGAAGCTTTCTTT

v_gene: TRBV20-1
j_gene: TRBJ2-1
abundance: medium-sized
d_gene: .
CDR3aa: CSADHRSSYNEQFF
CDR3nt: TGCAGTGCCGATCACAGAAGCTCCTACAATGAGCAGTTCTTC

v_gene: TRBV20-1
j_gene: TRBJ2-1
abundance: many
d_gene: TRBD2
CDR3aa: CSASATSGGLNEQFF
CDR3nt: TGCAGTGCTTCCGCGACTAGCGGGGGGCTCAATGAGCAGTTCTTC

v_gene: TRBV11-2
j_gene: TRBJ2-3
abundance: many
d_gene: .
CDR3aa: CASSLDRVLTDTQYF
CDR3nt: TGTGCCAGCAGCTTAGACAGGGTTCTAACAGATACGCAGTATTTT

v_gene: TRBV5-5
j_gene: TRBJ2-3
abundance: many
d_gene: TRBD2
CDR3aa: CASSLLAGGDTDTQYF
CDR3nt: TGTGCCAGCAGCTTACTAGCGGGGGGAGACACAGATACGCAGTATTTT

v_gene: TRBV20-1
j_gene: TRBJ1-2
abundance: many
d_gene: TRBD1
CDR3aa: CSGIGGGSGYTF
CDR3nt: TGCAGTGGGATAGGGGGCGGATCGGGCTACACCTTC

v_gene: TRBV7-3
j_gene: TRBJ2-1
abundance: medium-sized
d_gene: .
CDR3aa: CASSPPGGNEQFF
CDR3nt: TGTGCCAGCAGCCCTCCGGGTGGTAATGAGCAGTTCTTC

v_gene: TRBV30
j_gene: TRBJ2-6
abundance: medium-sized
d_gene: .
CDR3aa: CAWSVPGGRANVLTF
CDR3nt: TGTGCCTGGAGTGTCCCTGGGGGTAGGGCCAACGTCCTGACTTTC

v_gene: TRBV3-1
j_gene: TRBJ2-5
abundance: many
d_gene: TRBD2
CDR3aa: CASSQDGASGGKTQETQYF
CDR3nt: TGTGCCAGCAGCCAAGATGGGGCTAGCGGGGGTAAGACCCAAGAGACCCAGTACTTC

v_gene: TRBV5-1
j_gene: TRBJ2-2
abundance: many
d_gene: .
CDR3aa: CASSPSRRNTGELFF
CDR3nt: TGCGCCAGCAGCCCCTCTAGACGGAACACCGGGGAGCTGTTTTTT

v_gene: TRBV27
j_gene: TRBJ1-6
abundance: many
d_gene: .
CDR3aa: CASSQDRGSNSPLHF
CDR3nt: TGTGCCAGCAGCCAGGACCGGGGGTCAAATTCACCCCTCCACTTT

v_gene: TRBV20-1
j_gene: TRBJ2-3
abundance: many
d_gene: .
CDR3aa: CSATRPDGTDTQYF
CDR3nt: TGCAGTGCAACCCGCCCGGATGGCACAGATACGCAGTATTTT

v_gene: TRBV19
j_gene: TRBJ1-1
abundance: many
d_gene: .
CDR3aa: CASSLTADTEAFF
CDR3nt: TGTGCCAGTAGTCTGACAGCAGACACTGAAGCTTTCTTT

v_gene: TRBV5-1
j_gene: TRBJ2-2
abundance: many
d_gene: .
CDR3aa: CASIDPPNTGELFF
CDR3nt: TGCGCCAGCATCGACCCCCCTAACACCGGGGAGCTGTTTTTT